The T cell receptor (beta chain) described here comes from a study of T cells in localized non-small cell lung cancer. Clones were read by immunoSEQ multiplex PCR, and TCRdb kept only the in-frame ones, dropping some. The sample lists 130,000 or so clones, about 90% occurring once. Looked up from germline, CDR1 is SEHNR and CDR2 is FQNEAQ (reference sequence). Trimming removed 5 bases from V and 4 bases from J; junction bases left unmatched: 7. There are 17 residues in the CDR3. About this clone itself: Antigen: not known.

Study-wide results and limits: Tumor showed lower T cell clonality than uninvolved adjacent lung, where it was highest. A higher density of T cells in blood coincided with extended overall survival. Of the top 100 tumor clones, median around 60 were in adjacent lung, approximately 30 among its top 100.

The chain has TRBV7-9 and TRBJ2-3; 15 nucleotides agree with TRBD2. The sequencing used peripheral blood, collected before any cancer treatment. This receptor was identified in a female donor of 60 years or more with stage I lung adenocarcinoma. The CDR3 sequence: CASSGLAGGPASDTQYF. CDR3 nucleotides: TGTGCCAGCAGCGGACTAGCGGGAGGGCCGGCGTCAGATACGCAGTATTTT.